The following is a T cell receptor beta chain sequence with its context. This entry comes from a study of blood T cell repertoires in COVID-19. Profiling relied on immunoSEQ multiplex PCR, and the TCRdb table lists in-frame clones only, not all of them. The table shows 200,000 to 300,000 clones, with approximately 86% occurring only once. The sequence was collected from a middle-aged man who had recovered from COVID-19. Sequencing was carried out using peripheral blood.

The CDR3 nucleotides are TGCGCCAGCTCCCGAGGGCAGCGGGGAATAACTGAGACCCAGTACTTC. Residues: CASSRGQRGITETQYF. The chain combines TRBV5-1 with TRBJ2-5; 7 bases are shared with TRBD2. CDR3 length: 16 amino acids. Germline V gene data show CDR1 as SGHRS and CDR2 as YFSETQ. V gave up 7 bases and J gave up 5 bases; unmatched junction bases: 17.